These T cell receptor beta chains were read from a single sample in a study of vaccination and CD4 T cells after COVID-19. These TCRs' antigens remain unknown. MiXCR, applied by TCRdb to the PCR reads, yields one record per CDR3 protein. Of around 8,000 distinct CDR3 sequences detected, approximately 50% appear once; the ten largest clones hold roughly a fifth. The sequencing sample was made of CD4+ T cells from blood, cultured in vitro. These receptors were obtained from a human donor who had recovered from COVID-19. CDR3s include the opening cysteine and the closing phenylalanine or tryptophan. Fields, in order: CDR3 protein, CDR3 DNA, V gene, clone size, J gene, D gene. The D gene is left open where the match is weak. Clone size, where shown, is once, few, many, or a class for clones that have expanded.

CDR3: CASSIRGRTGPEQFF
DNA: TGTGCCAGTAGTATCAGGGGCCGCACCGGTCCTGAGCAGTTCTTC
V: TRBV19
size: -
J: TRBJ2-1
D: -

CDR3: CASSHQTGVNYEQYF
DNA: TGCGCCAGCAGCCATCAGACAGGGGTTAATTACGAGCAGTACTTC
V: TRBV4-3
size: -
J: TRBJ2-7
D: TRBD1

CDR3: CSASLAGAVLGTDTQYF
DNA: TGCAGTGCTTCTCTAGCGGGAGCGGTGTTGGGGACAGATACGCAGTATTTT
V: TRBV20-1
size: -
J: TRBJ2-3
D: TRBD2

CDR3: CASSYRSGGANTGELFF
DNA: TGTGCCAGCAGTTACCGTAGCGGGGGTGCGAACACCGGGGAGCTGTTTTTT
V: TRBV6-5
size: -
J: TRBJ2-2
D: TRBD2

CDR3: CASSQVSFYGYTF
DNA: TGTGCCAGCAGTCAAGTGTCGTTCTATGGCTACACCTTC
V: TRBV14
size: -
J: TRBJ1-2
D: -

CDR3: CASSLDLAGYNEQFF
DNA: TGTGCCAGCAGCTTAGATCTAGCGGGCTACAATGAGCAGTTCTTC
V: TRBV7-2
size: -
J: TRBJ2-1
D: TRBD2

CDR3: CATSRDRRADEAFF
DNA: TGTGCCACCAGCAGAGATCGTCGGGCCGATGAAGCTTTCTTT
V: TRBV15
size: -
J: TRBJ1-1
D: -

CDR3: CASSRDRAYEQYF
DNA: TGCGCCAGCAGCCGGGACAGGGCCTACGAGCAGTACTTC
V: TRBV4-1
size: -
J: TRBJ2-7
D: TRBD1

CDR3: CASSPWTGNNNQPQHF
DNA: TGTGCCAGCAGCCCGTGGACAGGCAACAACAATCAGCCCCAGCATTTT
V: TRBV5-5
size: -
J: TRBJ1-5
D: TRBD1

CDR3: CASSPHQGPEGSGTDTQYF
DNA: TGTGCCAGCAGCCCCCATCAGGGCCCCGAGGGGTCCGGCACAGATACGCAGTATTTT
V: TRBV6-1
size: -
J: TRBJ2-3
D: -

CDR3: CASSLGGFGEAFF
DNA: TGTGCCAGCAGCTTAGGGGGTTTCGGTGAAGCTTTCTTT
V: TRBV11-3
size: -
J: TRBJ1-1
D: -

CDR3: CASSQVGLQELFF
DNA: TGCGCCAGCAGCCAAGTAGGGCTCCAGGAACTGTTTTTT
V: TRBV4-3
size: -
J: TRBJ1-4
D: -

CDR3: CARMGTGAAEQYF
DNA: TGTGCCAGGATGGGGACAGGGGCTGCCGAGCAGTACTTC
V: TRBV21-1
size: few
J: TRBJ2-7
D: -

CDR3: CSAKAGQYNEQFF
DNA: TGCAGTGCTAAAGCGGGACAATACAATGAGCAGTTCTTC
V: TRBV20-1
size: few
J: TRBJ2-1
D: -

CDR3: CASSSPVNTEAFF
DNA: TGTGCCAGCAGTTCCCCAGTGAACACTGAAGCTTTCTTT
V: TRBV27
size: -
J: TRBJ1-1
D: -

CDR3: CASSISRTPNVGGELFF
DNA: TGTGCCAGTAGTATCTCCCGGACCCCTAATGTAGGCGGGGAGCTGTTTTTT
V: TRBV19
size: -
J: TRBJ2-2
D: -

CDR3: CASSQSWGERANTEAFF
DNA: TGTGCCAGCAGCCAAAGCTGGGGGGAGAGGGCGAACACTGAAGCTTTCTTT
V: TRBV5-6
size: once
J: TRBJ1-1
D: -

CDR3: CASSRDGNTGELFF
DNA: TGTGCCAGCAGCCGGGACGGGAACACCGGGGAGCTGTTTTTT
V: TRBV6-2/TRBV6-3
size: -
J: TRBJ2-2
D: -

CDR3: CASSTPGLPRDEQFF
DNA: TGTGCCAGCAGTACACCGGGACTACCCCGGGATGAGCAGTTCTTC
V: TRBV6-2/TRBV6-3
size: once
J: TRBJ2-1
D: TRBD2

CDR3: CASRLNTEAFF
DNA: TGTGCCAGCAGACTGAACACTGAAGCTTTCTTT
V: TRBV28
size: -
J: TRBJ1-1
D: -

CDR3: CASSAQPGTGPYEQYF
DNA: TGTGCCAGCAGCGCCCAGCCCGGGACAGGGCCCTACGAGCAGTACTTC
V: TRBV7-2
size: once
J: TRBJ2-7
D: TRBD1

CDR3: CASRLPPGNIQYF
DNA: TGTGCCAGCAGGCTACCCCCTGGGAACATTCAGTACTTC
V: TRBV7-2
size: -
J: TRBJ2-4
D: -

CDR3: CSVGHGETQYF
DNA: TGCAGTGTAGGACATGGCGAGACCCAGTACTTC
V: TRBV20-1
size: -
J: TRBJ2-5
D: -

CDR3: CASSGQGAAYNSPLHF
DNA: TGTGCCAGCTCGGGACAGGGGGCCGCCTATAATTCACCCCTCCACTTT
V: TRBV7-2
size: few
J: TRBJ1-6
D: TRBD1

CDR3: CASSLSGRRGYQQYF
DNA: TGTGCCAGCAGTTTATCAGGACGGCGGGGGTACCAGCAGTACTTC
V: TRBV27
size: -
J: TRBJ2-7
D: TRBD2

CDR3: CASSYGTRRLNEQFF
DNA: TGTGCCAGCAGTTACGGGACTAGACGGCTAAATGAGCAGTTCTTC
V: TRBV6-2/TRBV6-3
size: -
J: TRBJ2-1
D: TRBD2

CDR3: CASSPPGAGGAYYGYTF
DNA: TGTGCCAGCAGTCCCCCTGGGGCAGGGGGCGCATACTATGGCTACACCTTC
V: TRBV28
size: -
J: TRBJ1-2
D: TRBD1

CDR3: CASSYSRGPPYQPQRF
DNA: TGTGCCAGCAGTTACTCCCGGGGACCTCCGTATCAGCCCCAGCGTTTT
V: TRBV6-5
size: -
J: TRBJ1-5
D: -

CDR3: CASSLGQGDYNSPLHF
DNA: TGTGCCAGCAGCCTGGGACAGGGGGACTATAATTCACCCCTCCACTTT
V: TRBV11-3
size: -
J: TRBJ1-6
D: TRBD1

CDR3: CSVPAGGFRNQPQHF
DNA: TGCAGTGTGCCGGCAGGGGGCTTTCGCAATCAGCCCCAGCATTTT
V: TRBV20-1
size: -
J: TRBJ1-5
D: TRBD1

CDR3: CASSLTSGSYNEQFF
DNA: TGTGCCAGCAGCTTGACTAGCGGGAGTTACAATGAGCAGTTCTTC
V: TRBV5-4
size: -
J: TRBJ2-1
D: TRBD2

CDR3: CASTGRTAKSNTGELFF
DNA: TGTGCCAGCACCGGGAGGACAGCAAAGTCGAACACCGGGGAGCTGTTTTTT
V: TRBV6-1
size: few
J: TRBJ2-2
D: -

CDR3: CSARLRGTSAFF
DNA: TGCAGTGCTAGACTTCGGGGGACATCGGCTTTCTTT
V: TRBV20-1
size: few
J: TRBJ1-1
D: -

CDR3: CAPGAGAQAKNIQYF
DNA: TGTGCCCCGGGGGCAGGGGCGCAGGCCAAAAACATTCAGTACTTC
V: TRBV21-1
size: -
J: TRBJ2-4
D: -

CDR3: CASSRDSSKGQPQHF
DNA: TGTGCCAGCAGCCGGGACTCCAGCAAGGGTCAGCCCCAGCATTTT
V: TRBV7-6
size: -
J: TRBJ1-5
D: -

CDR3: CASRAPGTSGPGGTDTQYF
DNA: TGTGCCAGCAGGGCCCCCGGGACTAGCGGGCCTGGTGGCACAGATACGCAGTATTTT
V: TRBV27
size: -
J: TRBJ2-3
D: TRBD2

CDR3: CASSLREGAEAFF
DNA: TGTGCCAGCAGCTTGAGGGAAGGGGCTGAAGCTTTCTTT
V: TRBV7-9
size: -
J: TRBJ1-1
D: -

CDR3: CASSIGGSGKGGELFF
DNA: TGTGCCAGTAGTATCGGTGGTAGCGGGAAGGGCGGGGAGCTGTTTTTT
V: TRBV19
size: few
J: TRBJ2-2
D: TRBD2

CDR3: CASSRPTGAVNEQFF
DNA: TGTGCCAGCAGCCGACCGACAGGGGCGGTGAATGAGCAGTTCTTC
V: TRBV7-9
size: once
J: TRBJ2-1
D: TRBD1

CDR3: CASSLSVAGGQGEQYF
DNA: TGTGCCAGCAGCCTAAGCGTCGCGGGGGGGCAGGGCGAGCAGTACTTC
V: TRBV7-2
size: -
J: TRBJ2-7
D: TRBD2

CDR3: CASSSTGGLTYEQYF
DNA: TGTGCCAGCAGTTCGACAGGGGGCCTAACCTACGAGCAGTACTTC
V: TRBV28
size: -
J: TRBJ2-7
D: TRBD1

CDR3: CASSLAEANTEAFF
DNA: TGTGCCAGCAGCTTAGCCGAGGCGAACACTGAAGCTTTCTTT
V: TRBV7-2
size: -
J: TRBJ1-1
D: -

CDR3: CASSLLGQGLHSSSRTEAFF
DNA: TGTGCCAGCAGTTTACTGGGACAGGGATTACATTCTAGTTCAAGAACTGAAGCTTTCTTT
V: TRBV27
size: few
J: TRBJ1-1
D: TRBD1

CDR3: CASSDRWGGYTF
DNA: TGTGCCAGCAGTGACCGCTGGGGGGGCTACACCTTC
V: TRBV2
size: -
J: TRBJ1-2
D: -

CDR3: CASSQEVRARAFF
DNA: TGTGCCAGCAGCCAAGAGGTTCGGGCCAGAGCTTTCTTT
V: TRBV14
size: few
J: TRBJ1-1
D: -

CDR3: CASSLAVAVPDTQYF
DNA: TGTGCCAGCAGCTTAGCCGTAGCGGTCCCGGATACGCAGTATTTT
V: TRBV7-2
size: few
J: TRBJ2-3
D: -

CDR3: CASSPGVPAAYGYTF
DNA: TGCGCCAGCAGCCCCGGCGTCCCCGCGGCTTATGGCTACACCTTC
V: TRBV4-3
size: -
J: TRBJ1-2
D: -

CDR3: CASSEAYTDTQYF
DNA: TGTGCCAGCAGTGAGGCATACACAGATACGCAGTATTTT
V: TRBV6-1
size: -
J: TRBJ2-3
D: -

CDR3: CSAPSTGTPTPHF
DNA: TGCAGTGCACCAAGTACCGGGACACCTACCCCCCATTTT
V: TRBV20-1
size: -
J: TRBJ1-1
D: -

CDR3: CASTMGRQGLIKNTEAFF
DNA: TGTGCCAGCACTATGGGGCGACAGGGACTCATCAAGAACACTGAAGCTTTCTTT
V: TRBV12-3/TRBV12-4
size: few
J: TRBJ1-1
D: TRBD1

CDR3: CASKVTGGNQPQHF
DNA: TGTGCCAGCAAAGTTACAGGGGGCAATCAGCCCCAGCATTTT
V: TRBV6-2/TRBV6-3
size: few
J: TRBJ1-5
D: TRBD1

CDR3: CASSEGATQHF
DNA: TGTGCCAGCAGTGAGGGGGCTACCCAGCATTTT
V: TRBV6-1
size: once
J: TRBJ1-5
D: -

CDR3: CASSLNPPETQYF
DNA: TGTGCCAGCAGCTTAAATCCTCCGGAGACCCAGTACTTC
V: TRBV7-9
size: few
J: TRBJ2-5
D: -

CDR3: CASSYSPTLGQTTLETQYF
DNA: TGTGCCAGCAGCTATTCCCCAACGTTGGGACAGACTACACTAGAGACCCAGTACTTC
V: TRBV2
size: -
J: TRBJ2-5
D: TRBD1